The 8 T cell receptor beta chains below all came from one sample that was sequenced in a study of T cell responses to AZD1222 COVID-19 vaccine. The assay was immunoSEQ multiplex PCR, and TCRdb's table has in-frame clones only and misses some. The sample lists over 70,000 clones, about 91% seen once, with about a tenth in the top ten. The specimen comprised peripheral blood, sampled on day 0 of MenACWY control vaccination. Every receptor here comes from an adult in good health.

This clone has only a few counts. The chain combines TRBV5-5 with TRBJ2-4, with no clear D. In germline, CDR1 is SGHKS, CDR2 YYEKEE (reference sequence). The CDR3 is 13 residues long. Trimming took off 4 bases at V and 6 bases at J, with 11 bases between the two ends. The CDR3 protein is CASSPTAGNIQYF. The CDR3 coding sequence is TGTGCCAGCAGCCCAACCGCTGGAAACATTCAGTACTTC.

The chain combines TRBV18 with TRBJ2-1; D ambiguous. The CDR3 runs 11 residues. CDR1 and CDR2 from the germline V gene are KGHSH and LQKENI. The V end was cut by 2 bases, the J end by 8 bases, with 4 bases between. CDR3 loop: CASSPRDEQFF. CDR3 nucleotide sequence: TGTGCCAGCTCACCAAGGGATGAGCAGTTCTTC.

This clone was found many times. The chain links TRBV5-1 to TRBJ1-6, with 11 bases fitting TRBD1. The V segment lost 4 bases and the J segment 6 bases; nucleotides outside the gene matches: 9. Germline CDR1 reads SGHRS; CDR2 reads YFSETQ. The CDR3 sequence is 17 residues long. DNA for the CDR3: TGCGCCAGCAGCGTGGACAGGGGGCTTTCGGGTAATTCACCCCTCCACTTT. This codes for CASSVDRGLSGNSPLHF.

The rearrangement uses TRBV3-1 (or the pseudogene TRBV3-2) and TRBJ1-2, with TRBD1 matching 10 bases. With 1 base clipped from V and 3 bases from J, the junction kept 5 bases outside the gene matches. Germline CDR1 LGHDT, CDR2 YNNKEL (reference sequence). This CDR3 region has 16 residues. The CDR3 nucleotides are TGTGCCAGCAGCCAAGCTCTGACAGGGGGCTACTATGGCTACACCTTC. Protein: CASSQALTGGYYGYTF.

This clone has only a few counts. The CDR3 spells CSAGQGTNTGELFF. Here the CDR3 DNA reads TGCAGCGCCGGACAGGGTACAAACACCGGGGAGCTGTTTTTT. V and J are TRBV29-1 and TRBJ2-2; the match to TRBD1 covers 8 bases. J gave up 2 bases and V 7 bases, and 6 bases lay outside the gene matches. CDR1 is SQVTM, CDR2 ANQGSEA, per germline. CDR3 length: 14 residues.

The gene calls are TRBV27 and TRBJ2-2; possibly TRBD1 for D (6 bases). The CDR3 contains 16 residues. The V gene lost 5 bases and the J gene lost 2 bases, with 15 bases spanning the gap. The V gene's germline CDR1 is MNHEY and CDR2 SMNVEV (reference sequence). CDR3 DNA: TGTGCCAGCAGTCCTGCCGGGACAACCAACACCGGGGAGCTGTTTTTT. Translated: CASSPAGTTNTGELFF.

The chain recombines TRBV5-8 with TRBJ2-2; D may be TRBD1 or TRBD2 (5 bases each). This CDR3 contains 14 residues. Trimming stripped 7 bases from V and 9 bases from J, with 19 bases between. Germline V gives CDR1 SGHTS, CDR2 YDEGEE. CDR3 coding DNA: TGTGCCAGCGGATCACGTTCGGGGCACCGGGAGCTGTTTTTT. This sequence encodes CASGSRSGHRELFF.

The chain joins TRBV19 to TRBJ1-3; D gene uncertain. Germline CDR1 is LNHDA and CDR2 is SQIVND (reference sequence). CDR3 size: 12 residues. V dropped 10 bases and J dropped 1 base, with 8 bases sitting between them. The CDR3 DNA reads TGTGCCACATCGGAGTCTGGAAACACCATATATTTT. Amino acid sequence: CATSESGNTIYF.